This TCR beta chain is drawn from a study of T cell responses to AZD1222 COVID-19 vaccine. Background on the study: Investigators merged groups given second doses at roughly 4 or roughly 12 weeks. Regarding the study as a whole: Repertoire sampling was restricted to post-peak T cell response timepoints. As reported, nearly half of all spike-specific TCRs target variant regions that are unmutated.

Points on this clone: Its antigen is unidentified.

The protocol was immunoSEQ multiplex PCR, while the TCRdb copy is restricted to in-frame clones and leaves out a portion. The table shows around 66,000 clones, with roughly 90% occurring only once. The V end was cut by 0 bases, the J end by 3 bases, with 11 bases between. CDR3 length: 16 residues. CDR1 and CDR2 (germline): MRHNA, SNTAGT. This sequence was found in an adult in good health. The chain employs TRBV6-4 and TRBJ2-2, with a weak D call TRBD2 (6 bases). Here the sequenced sample was peripheral blood, taken on day 0 of AZD1222 vaccination. CDR3 in DNA: TGTGCCAGCAGTGACTCGGAGCGGGCAGACACCGGGGAGCTGTTTTTT. It specifies CASSDSERADTGELFF.